This T cell receptor (beta chain) is from a study of T-cell memory formation after mild COVID-19. This clonotype was observed at least ten times. Its antigen is unknown. Using its own MiXCR run on the 5' RACE reads, TCRdb lists one record per CDR3 protein. This table holds 250,000 to 350,000 distinct CDR3 sequences, roughly an eighth found once. Notes on the study in general: A subset of responding clones appeared in pre-infection memory, suggesting cross-reactive memory joined.

This clonotype was sampled from a man aged 18 to 29 who had mild COVID-19 (a few samples of this study predate the infection). Cell type and time point are not known. Sample: PBMCs or a T cell subset sorted from them (not recorded which).

As DNA, the CDR3 is TGTGCCAGCAGTTACGGATCTCGGGGTTACACAGATACGCAGTATTTT. Translated, it gives CASSYGSRGYTDTQYF. This chain links TRBV6-5 with TRBJ2-3, with D tentatively TRBD2 (5 bases). With 2 bases removed from V and 2 bases from J, the gap between germline ends came to 14 bases. There are 16 residues in the CDR3. The germline gives CDR1 MNHEY, CDR2 SVGAGI.